Listed here are 8 T cell receptor beta chains from one sample, sequenced in a study of OX40 agonist ivuxolimab in advanced cancers. Repertoires were generated with immunoSEQ multiplex PCR, while TCRdb's copy carries only in-frame clones and drops some. In the table there are over 55,000 clones, more than 70% of which are singletons. The sample consisted of CD4+ or CD8+ T cells sorted from blood, taken in a trial of the OX40 agonist ivuxolimab. The receptors were sampled from an adult with an advanced solid tumor such as melanoma, head and neck, liver or kidney cancer.

This clone occurred once. J is TRBJ1-4 and V is TRBV4-2; D ambiguous. The CDR3 contains 16 residues. Germline V gene lookup returns CDR1 LGHNA and CDR2 YNFKEQ. Trimming took 0 bases from V and 1 from J, leaving 9 bases between them. The CDR3 spells CASSQDLVGTNEKLFF. The CDR3 DNA reads as TGTGCCAGCAGCCAAGATCTTGTGGGAACTAATGAAAAACTGTTTTTT.

The chain employs TRBV14 and TRBJ2-1, with D perhaps being TRBD1 or TRBD2 (5 bases each). Looked up from germline, CDR1 is SGHDN and CDR2 is FVKESK. V was cut by 5 bases and J by 5 bases, with 10 bases left in between. The CDR3 sequence is 13 residues long. This CDR3 reads CASSTGTDNEQFF. CDR3 coding DNA: TGTGCCAGCAGCACGGGGACGGACAATGAGCAGTTCTTC. Looking up the rest from reference TRBV14 and TRBJ2-1 gives the full variable domain: EAGVTQFPSHSVIEKGQTVTLRCDPISGHDNLYWYRRVMGKEIKFLLHFVKESKQDESGMPNNRFLAERTGGTYSTLKVQPAELEDSGVYFCASSTGTDNEQFFGPGTRLTVL.

The gene calls are TRBV5-1 and TRBJ2-3; 13 nucleotides match TRBD2. V lost 4 bases and J lost 1; bases outside the gene matches: 3. CDR3 length: 16 residues. Per germline, CDR1 SGHRS and CDR2 YFSETQ. The CDR3 sequence is CASSKTSGGRTDTQYF. The CDR3 nucleotides read TGCGCCAGCAGCAAGACTAGCGGGGGGCGCACAGATACGCAGTATTTT. Complete variable domain (other parts from reference TRBV5-1 and TRBJ2-3): KAGVTQTPRYLIKTRGQQVTLSCSPISGHRSVSWYQQTPGQGLQFLFEYFSETQRNKGNFPGRFSGRQFSNSRSEMNVSTLELGDSALYLCASSKTSGGRTDTQYFGPGTRLTVL.

The gene calls are TRBV7-8 and TRBJ2-1; 7 bases align to TRBD2. Unmatched junction bases numbered 16, after V lost 5 bases and J lost 6 bases. The germline V gene encodes CDR1 SGHVS and CDR2 FQNEAQ. The length of the CDR3 is 17 residues. The CDR3 loop is CASSRNTGPGRRNEQFF. CDR3 coding DNA: TGTGCCAGCAGCCGTAACACCGGGCCCGGGAGGCGCAATGAGCAGTTCTTC.

The chain carries TRBV6-1 and TRBJ1-5, with TRBD1 matching 8 bases. Unmatched junction bases numbered 6, after V lost 6 bases and J lost 5 bases. In germline, CDR1 is MNHNS, CDR2 SASEGT. The CDR3 runs 14 residues. DNA of the CDR3: TGTGCCAGCAGCGATGGACAGGGTTATCAGCCCCAGCATTTT. Translating gives CASSDGQGYQPQHF.

The gene calls are TRBV11-2 and TRBJ2-5; D call uncertain. The V and J ends lost 5 bases and 2 bases respectively, with 9 bases between them. The CDR3 length is 13 residues. Germline V gene data show CDR1 as SGHAT and CDR2 as FQNNGV. The CDR3 loop reads CASSERTQETQYF. In nucleotides, the CDR3 is TGTGCCAGCAGCGAGAGGACGCAAGAGACCCAGTACTTC.

The chain carries TRBV2 and TRBJ1-5; 9 nucleotides agree with TRBD1. The CDR3 has 15 residues. Unmatched junction bases numbered 8, after V lost 4 bases and J lost 7 bases. The germline V gene has CDR1 SNHLY and CDR2 FYNNEI. CDR3 in DNA: TGTGCCAGCAGTGTACCGGGGACAGGGTTGCAGCCCCAGCATTTT. Translating it yields CASSVPGTGLQPQHF. The entire variable domain, with the rest obtained from reference TRBV2 and TRBJ1-5, is as follows: EPEVTQTPSHQVTQMGQEVILRCVPISNHLYFYWYRQILGQKVEFLVSFYNNEISEKSEIFDDQFSVERPDGSNFTLKIRSTKLEDSAMYFCASSVPGTGLQPQHFGDGTRLSIL.

The chain combines TRBV7-9 with TRBJ1-3; 9 bases match TRBD1. The germline V gene encodes CDR1 SEHNR and CDR2 FQNEAQ (reference sequence). The CDR3 runs 16 residues. V was clipped by 4 bases and J by 3 bases; unmatched bases: 7. DNA of the CDR3: TGTGCCAGCAGCTCTATCACAGGGGGCAATGGAAACACCATATATTTT. Its protein product is CASSSITGGNGNTIYF. Based on the CDR3 plus reference TRBV7-9 and TRBJ1-3, the full variable domain is DTGVSQNPRHKITKRGQNVTFRCDPISEHNRLYWYRQTLGQGPEFLTYFQNEAQLEKSRLLSDRFSAERPKGSFSTLEIQRTEQGDSAMYLCASSSITGGNGNTIYFGEGSWLTVV.